This T cell receptor (beta chain) was recovered during a study of CD8+CD57+ T cells in acquired aplastic anemia (dated by TCRdb to the late 2010s). Context from the whole study: DNA extracted from sorted CD4+ and CD8+ cells had a mean of about 3.3 ug, with a range of roughly 0.19 to 27.4 ug. A CD8+CD57+ expansion meant a frequency higher than the mean frequency seen in healthy subjects. The research as a whole found: Between patients and healthy controls, no significant difference in CD8+ Simpson's diversity was found (P=0.060). Over 25 CD8+ CDR3 sequences were found in both patients and controls but appeared to be highly expressed in patients and within the immunodominant clones of the patients.

Flow cytometry had shown CD8+CD57+ cell expansion in the patients selected for sequencing. Severe acquired aplastic anemia was diagnosed in all patients according to International Study of Aplastic Anemia and Agranulocytosis and Camitta criteria. At the time blood was sampled, none of the patients had received any therapy. The study deep-sequenced TCR repertoires of sorted CD4+ and CD8+ blood T cells from severe aplastic anemia patients and healthy subjects. Patients were enrolled under clinicaltrials.gov protocols 00001620, 01623167, 00001397, 00071045, 00081523 and 00961064 in the USA. Ficoll-Paque density gradient centrifugation was used to isolate peripheral blood mononuclear cells. Before DNA extraction, CD4+ and CD8+ T cells were sorted with FACS or magnetic beads. Genomic DNA was used as template for profiling of TCR beta VDJ combinations and CDR3 sequences. TCR repertoire sequencing was run on an Illumina HiSeq 2000. The original methods were these. Repertoires were assessed using TRBV/TRBJ rearrangement plots, CDR3 size and DJ length profiles, and Simpson's diversity index. The most abundant DNA sequence in the deep sequencing data was defined as the immunodominant clone. CDR3 amino acid sequences were checked for sharing between subjects and were compared against published repertoires and the VDJdb database. TCRdb reworked the public reads: Q25 trimming with fastp, MiXCR clone assembly, productive beta chains retained. Each entry is one CDR3 protein sequence, shown with its most common DNA and genes. The authors' filters were not applied to this entry. The sample yields roughly 500,000 distinct CDR3 sequences; around 32% were counted once. The ten largest clonotypes hold around 0.82% of the sample.

This clonotype was seen only a few times. No antigen is known for it. The input lacks base qualities; no much larger clone sits a single base away. The CDR3 goes from the cysteine to the phenylalanine over 13 residues. Here the CDR3 DNA is all that survives: 39 bases in frame from base 1. V trim: 2 bases; J trim: 5 bases; unmatched bases: 2. Looking up the germline V gene yields CDR1 SGHDT and CDR2 YYEEEE. The receptor was isolated from a human donor with aplastic anemia. The V and J segments used are TRBV5-6 and TRBJ2-7; TRBD2 lines up with 9 middle nucleotides. Sequenced: sorted CD4+, CD8+, or CD8+CD57+ T cells (not recorded which) from PBMCs. The sequenced DNA: TGTGCCAGCAGCTTAGGACTAGCGAACGAGCAGTACTTC. Its product reads: CASSLGLANEQYF.